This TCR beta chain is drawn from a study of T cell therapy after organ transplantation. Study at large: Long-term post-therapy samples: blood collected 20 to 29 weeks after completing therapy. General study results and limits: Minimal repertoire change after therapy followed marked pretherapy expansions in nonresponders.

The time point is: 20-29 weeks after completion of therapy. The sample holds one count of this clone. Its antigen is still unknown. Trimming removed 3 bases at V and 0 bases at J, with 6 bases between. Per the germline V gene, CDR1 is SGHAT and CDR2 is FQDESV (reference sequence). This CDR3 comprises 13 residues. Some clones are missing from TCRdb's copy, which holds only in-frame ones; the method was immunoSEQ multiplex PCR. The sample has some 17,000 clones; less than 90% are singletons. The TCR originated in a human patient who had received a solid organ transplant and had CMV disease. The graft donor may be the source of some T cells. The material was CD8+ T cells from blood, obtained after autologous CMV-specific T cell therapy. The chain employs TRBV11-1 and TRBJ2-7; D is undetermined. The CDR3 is CASSFASSYEQYF. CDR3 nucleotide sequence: TGTGCCAGCAGCTTCGCTAGCTCCTACGAGCAGTACTTC.